The rows below give T cell receptor beta chains drawn from one sample of a study of blood T cell repertoires in COVID-19. Sequencing was performed with immunoSEQ multiplex PCR; in TCRdb, only in-frame clones are kept and a portion is missing. This sample has over 200,000 clones, with approximately 86% found just once. The sample comprised peripheral blood. All receptors derive from a man aged 18 to 30 with active or convalescent COVID-19. Each CDR3 is given with its conserved first and last residue. Each record gives: V gene, J gene, D gene, clone size, CDR3 protein, CDR3 DNA. D genes are given only for firm matches. Some rows mark clone size as missing; the rest say once, few, many or name a class of expanded clone.

v_gene: TRBV2
j_gene: TRBJ1-2
d_gene: TRBD1
abundance: .
CDR3aa: CASSAGTGDYGYTF
CDR3nt: TGTGCCAGCAGTGCCGGGACAGGGGACTATGGCTACACCTTC

v_gene: TRBV25-1
j_gene: TRBJ1-2
d_gene: TRBD1
abundance: .
CDR3aa: CASQRTGGNYGYTF
CDR3nt: TGTGCCAGCCAAAGGACAGGGGGCAACTATGGCTACACCTTC

v_gene: TRBV5-1
j_gene: TRBJ2-1
d_gene: TRBD2
abundance: .
CDR3aa: CASSWIPIAGGNNEQFF
CDR3nt: TGCGCCAGCAGCTGGATCCCCATAGCGGGAGGGAACAATGAGCAGTTCTTC

v_gene: TRBV6-5
j_gene: TRBJ2-7
d_gene: TRBD1
abundance: .
CDR3aa: CASSLRTGSSYEQYF
CDR3nt: TGTGCCAGCAGCCTTCGGACAGGGAGCTCCTACGAGCAGTACTTC

v_gene: TRBV6-5
j_gene: TRBJ1-1
d_gene: TRBD1
abundance: .
CDR3aa: CASSPRTGQAFF
CDR3nt: TGTGCCAGCAGCCCCAGGACAGGGCAAGCTTTCTTT

v_gene: TRBV5-5
j_gene: TRBJ1-1
d_gene: .
abundance: .
CDR3aa: CASSFGGARNTEAFF
CDR3nt: TGTGCCAGCAGCTTTGGTGGGGCCAGGAACACTGAAGCTTTCTTT

v_gene: TRBV30
j_gene: TRBJ1-1
d_gene: .
abundance: once
CDR3aa: CAWSPQGNTEAFF
CDR3nt: TGTGCCTGGAGTCCTCAGGGGAACACTGAAGCTTTCTTT

v_gene: TRBV2
j_gene: TRBJ2-2
d_gene: .
abundance: .
CDR3aa: CASSVAGELFF
CDR3nt: TGTGCCAGCAGTGTAGCCGGGGAGCTGTTTTTT

v_gene: TRBV29-1
j_gene: TRBJ1-2
d_gene: .
abundance: .
CDR3aa: CSAVLAGNYGYTF
CDR3nt: TGCAGCGCCGTCCTTGCAGGGAACTATGGCTACACCTTC

v_gene: TRBV27
j_gene: TRBJ2-7
d_gene: TRBD2
abundance: .
CDR3aa: CATRGTTLSYEQYF
CDR3nt: TGTGCCACCCGAGGGACTACCCTCTCCTACGAGCAGTACTTC

v_gene: TRBV4-3
j_gene: TRBJ2-7
d_gene: .
abundance: .
CDR3aa: CASSQDSAGGSYEQYF
CDR3nt: TGCGCCAGCAGCCAAGATTCGGCAGGGGGGAGCTACGAGCAGTACTTC

v_gene: TRBV7-2
j_gene: TRBJ2-7
d_gene: .
abundance: .
CDR3aa: CASSLGWDFDEQYF
CDR3nt: TGTGCCAGCAGCTTAGGGTGGGACTTCGACGAGCAGTACTTC

v_gene: TRBV28
j_gene: TRBJ1-2
d_gene: TRBD1
abundance: .
CDR3aa: CASSRGGQGATYGYTF
CDR3nt: TGTGCCAGCAGCCGCGGGGGACAGGGGGCCACCTATGGCTACACCTTC

v_gene: TRBV7-8
j_gene: TRBJ1-1
d_gene: .
abundance: .
CDR3aa: CASSLWAGDVAFF
CDR3nt: TGTGCCAGCAGCTTATGGGCAGGGGATGTAGCTTTCTTT

v_gene: TRBV19
j_gene: TRBJ1-2
d_gene: .
abundance: .
CDR3aa: CASGHSAYTF
CDR3nt: TGTGCTTCGGGACACTCGGCCTACACCTTC

v_gene: TRBV5-1
j_gene: TRBJ1-1
d_gene: .
abundance: .
CDR3aa: CASSLVALAEAFF
CDR3nt: TGCGCCAGCAGCTTGGTGGCTCTTGCTGAAGCTTTCTTT

v_gene: TRBV10-2
j_gene: TRBJ2-5
d_gene: .
abundance: .
CDR3aa: CASRYTTRETQYF
CDR3nt: TGCGCCAGCAGGTATACTACGCGCGAGACCCAGTACTTC

v_gene: TRBV5-1
j_gene: TRBJ1-1
d_gene: .
abundance: .
CDR3aa: CASSLAAEGEAFF
CDR3nt: TGCGCCAGCAGCTTGGCCGCGGAGGGTGAAGCTTTCTTT

v_gene: TRBV30
j_gene: TRBJ1-2
d_gene: TRBD1
abundance: .
CDR3aa: CAWIGTGYGYTF
CDR3nt: TGTGCCTGGATTGGGACAGGCTATGGCTACACCTTC

v_gene: TRBV29-1
j_gene: TRBJ2-1
d_gene: TRBD1
abundance: .
CDR3aa: CSVEGQGSYNEQFF
CDR3nt: TGCAGCGTAGAAGGACAGGGCTCCTACAATGAGCAGTTCTTC

v_gene: TRBV28
j_gene: TRBJ1-6
d_gene: TRBD1
abundance: once
CDR3aa: CASSSADRASALNSPLHF
CDR3nt: TGTGCCAGCAGCTCGGCCGACAGGGCCTCCGCCCTTAATTCACCCCTCCACTTT

v_gene: TRBV6-5
j_gene: TRBJ2-1
d_gene: TRBD1
abundance: .
CDR3aa: CASRQGSYNEQFF
CDR3nt: TGTGCCAGTAGACAGGGGTCTTACAATGAGCAGTTCTTC

v_gene: TRBV28
j_gene: TRBJ2-7
d_gene: .
abundance: .
CDR3aa: CASSLTAGRHEQYF
CDR3nt: TGTGCCAGCAGTTTAACGGCAGGGAGGCACGAGCAGTACTTC

v_gene: TRBV28
j_gene: TRBJ2-3
d_gene: TRBD2
abundance: .
CDR3aa: CASSFVFQRGLSTDTQYF
CDR3nt: TGTGCCAGCAGTTTCGTTTTTCAGCGGGGGCTATCCACAGATACGCAGTATTTT